This T cell receptor beta chain was retrieved from a study of cytomegalovirus exposure and HLA in healthy donors. Looking at the study overall: According to later analysis, the same platform produced the approximately 120 validation and several hundred first-cohort repertoires.

Findings and limits, study-wide: In vitro work confirmed that a few CMV-associated chains recognize CMV antigens. The tendency of first-cohort TCR clusters to co-occur in the 120 or so validation repertoires emerged from a later analysis.

For this clone: Its antigen is not known.

Clones were read by immunoSEQ multiplex PCR, and TCRdb kept only the in-frame ones, dropping some. The sample lists roughly 200,000 clones; 80% to 85% were seen once. V shed 4 bases and J shed 8 bases, with 9 bases lying between them. This CDR3 has 12 residues. Germline V gene data show CDR1 as SGHNT and CDR2 as YENEEA. The sample comprised PBMCs. This sequence originates from a woman under 30 in good health and CMV-seropositive. V and J are TRBV11-3 and TRBJ1-5; D gene uncertain. The CDR3 reads CASSSSREPQHF. The CDR3 DNA follows: TGTGCCAGCAGCTCGTCCCGGGAGCCCCAGCATTTT.